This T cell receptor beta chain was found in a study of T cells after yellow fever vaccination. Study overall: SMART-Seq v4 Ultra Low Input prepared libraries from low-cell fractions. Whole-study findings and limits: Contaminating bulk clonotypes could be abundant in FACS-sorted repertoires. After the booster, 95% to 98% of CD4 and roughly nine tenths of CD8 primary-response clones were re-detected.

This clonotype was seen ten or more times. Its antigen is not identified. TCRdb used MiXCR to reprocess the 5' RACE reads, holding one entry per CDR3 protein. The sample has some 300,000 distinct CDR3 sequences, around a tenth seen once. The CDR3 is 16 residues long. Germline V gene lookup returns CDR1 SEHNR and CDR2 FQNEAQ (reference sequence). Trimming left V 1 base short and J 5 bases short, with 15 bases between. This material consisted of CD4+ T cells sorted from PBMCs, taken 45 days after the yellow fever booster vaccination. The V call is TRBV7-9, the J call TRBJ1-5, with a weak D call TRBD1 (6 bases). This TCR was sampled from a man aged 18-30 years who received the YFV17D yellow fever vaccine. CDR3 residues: CASSLGQGPRDQPQHF. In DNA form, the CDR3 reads TGTGCCAGCAGCTTAGGCCAGGGGCCGAGGGATCAGCCCCAGCATTTT.